This record covers a single T cell receptor beta chain. Its antigen is currently unknown. The source of the sample is a study of OX40 agonist ivuxolimab in advanced cancers. Study-wide context: Head and neck, renal cell, melanoma or hepatocellular carcinoma were the cancers that dose-escalation patients had. Partial responses were observed in three patients, of whom one had hepatocellular carcinoma and two had cutaneous melanoma. Regarding the study as a whole: The study observed clonal expansion of CD4+ and CD8+ blood T cells by week 6 at 0.1 to 3.0 mg/kg.

Autoimmune disease history or systemic immunosuppression barred patients. Between the trimmed V and J ends, which lost 6 bases and 6 bases, there was a span of 16 bases. The CDR3 length is 14 residues. Germline-derived CDR1 and CDR2 are MNHNS and SASEGT. Clones were sequenced by immunoSEQ multiplex PCR, and TCRdb holds only the in-frame ones, with some missing. The profile covers around 30,000 clones, with around four fifths appearing a single time and 8.5% to 14% taken by the ten largest. The source of this sequence is an adult with an advanced solid tumor such as melanoma, head and neck, liver or kidney cancer. The sequenced sample was CD4+ or CD8+ T cells sorted from blood, obtained in a trial of the OX40 agonist ivuxolimab. The chain uses TRBV6-1 and TRBJ2-3, with D perhaps matching TRBD1 (6 bases). The CDR3 DNA reads TGTGCCAGCAGGCAGGGGATTTCCCCGGATACGCAGTATTTT. Translating gives CASRQGISPDTQYF.